The present T cell receptor (beta chain) was sequenced within a study of blood T cells in healthy people across ages. Primed by a sample-barcoded 5' primer and a J-beta primer mix, a second PCR proceeded for 7 to 11 cycles. TCRdb itself ran the 5' RACE reads through MiXCR, one entry per CDR3 protein. The data hold some 920,000 distinct CDR3 sequences, with 51% observed a single time. This CDR3 is 11 amino acids long. CDR1 DFQATT and CDR2 SNEGSKA come from the germline V gene (reference sequence). They isolated at least 6 million PBMCs from each sample. Total RNA extraction produced at least 5.5 micrograms (per sample) for the study. General observations from the study: Without sorted subsets, naive and antigen-experienced compartments could not be conclusively compared. TCR beta diversity per million T cells fell roughly linearly with age.

About this clonotype: Its antigen is unknown. A junction boundary mismatches the germline segment, possibly from a read error.

Sequencing was performed on blood. The chain uses TRBV20-1 and TRBJ2-1; no firm D call. The source of this sequence is a woman aged 60 to 75 in good health. The CDR3 is CNARVGNEQFF. CDR3 nucleotide sequence: TGCAATGCTAGAGTGGGGAATGAGCAGTTCTTC.